The 21 T cell receptor beta chains below all came from one sample that was sequenced in a study of blood T cell repertoires in COVID-19. Sequenced by immunoSEQ multiplex PCR; TCRdb stores in-frame clones only, minus some. Found here are tens of thousands of clones, around 89% of them singletons; the top ten hold approximately 8.8%. The sample consisted of peripheral blood. The receptors were sampled from a human donor with active COVID-19. The donor label of this sample is uncertain.

The chain carries TRBV19 and TRBJ2-7; D possibly corresponds to TRBD1 (8 bases). Trimming took 6 bases from V and 1 from J, leaving 16 bases between them. Germline CDR1 LNHDA, CDR2 SQIVND (reference sequence). The CDR3 has 15 amino acids. The CDR3 sequence: CASRDTGGASYEQYF. The CDR3 nucleotides read TGTGCCAGTAGAGATACAGGGGGGGCGTCCTACGAGCAGTACTTC.

This rearrangement joins TRBV5-4 to TRBJ2-2; 12 positions agree with TRBD1. The CDR3 sequence is 16 residues long. V lost 4 bases to trimming and J lost 5 bases; unmatched junction nucleotides: 6. CDR1 and CDR2 (germline): SGHNT, YYREEE (reference sequence). The DNA of the CDR3 is TGTGCCAGCAGCCCGGGACAGGGGGCGGGGACCGGGGAGCTGTTTTTT. Its protein product is CASSPGQGAGTGELFF.

This chain joins TRBV4-3 and TRBJ2-3; 8 nucleotides align to TRBD2. J was trimmed by 5 bases and V by 4 bases; bases with no gene match: 5. Germline V CDR1 and CDR2: LGHNA, YSLEER. The CDR3 totals 14 residues. CDR3 nucleotide sequence: TGCGCCAGCAGCCCGGGGGGGGGTGGAGATACGCAGTATTTT. Residues: CASSPGGGGDTQYF.

V and J are TRBV21-1 and TRBJ2-1; whether TRBD1, the table's D call, matches the DNA was not checked. TRBV21-1 is a pseudogene segment. This CDR3 has 16 amino acids. The CDR3 nucleotides are TGTGCCAGAGACGAAAAGGGGGGACAGCTTTACAATGAGCAGTTCTTC. Its translation: CARDEKGGQLYNEQFF.

In nucleotides, the CDR3 is TGTGCCAGTAGGATCACAGGGGGCCTTAACACCGGGGAGCTGTTTTTT. Amino acids: CASRITGGLNTGELFF. The chain couples TRBV19 to TRBJ2-2; 9 positions agree with TRBD1. After removal of 6 bases from V and 2 bases from J, the junction contained 7 bases not matched to a gene. CDR3 length equals 16 residues. Per germline, CDR1 LNHDA and CDR2 SQIVND (reference sequence).

V is TRBV4-2 and J is TRBJ2-3; 12 nucleotides align to TRBD2. The CDR3 runs to 18 residues. V was clipped by 4 bases and J by 2 bases; unmatched bases: 10. Germline CDR1 reads LGHNA; CDR2 reads YNFKEQ. CDR3 bases: TGTGCCAGCAGCCGGGGGCCCGGACTAGCGGGGTACACAGATACGCAGTATTTT. Translation: CASSRGPGLAGYTDTQYF.

This clone appeared a few times. The chain recombines TRBV3-1 (or the pseudogene TRBV3-2) with TRBJ1-5; D possibly corresponds to TRBD1 (5 bases). Trimming took 1 base from V and 6 from J, leaving 10 bases between them. The CDR3 contains 14 residues. Germline-derived CDR1 and CDR2 are LGHDT and YNNKEL (reference sequence). CDR3 nucleotides: TGTGCCAGCAGCCAAGCAGGGTCGGGTCAGCCCCAGCATTTT. This encodes CASSQAGSGQPQHF.

This chain joins TRBV7-8 and TRBJ1-2, with TRBD1 matching 7 bases. Germline V lookup: CDR1 SGHVS, CDR2 FQNEAQ. This CDR3 has 14 amino acids. Unmatched junction bases numbered 8, after V lost 2 bases and J lost 8 bases. The CDR3, as DNA: TGTGCCAGCAGCTTAACTGGACAGGCTCAGGGCTACACCTTC. Its translation: CASSLTGQAQGYTF.

This chain links TRBV7-9 with TRBJ1-3, with D tentatively TRBD1 (5 bases). The ends were cut back, 4 bases at V and 0 bases at J, with 16 bases in the middle. From germline, CDR1 is SEHNR and CDR2 FQNEAQ (reference sequence). This CDR3 contains 17 residues. CDR3 region: CASSSYPTAASGNTIYF. The CDR3, as DNA: TGTGCCAGCAGCTCTTACCCGACAGCCGCCTCTGGAAACACCATATATTTT.

CDR3 coding DNA: TGTGCCAGCAGCCCTTTCCTACAGGGTTCTGGGGCCAACGTCCTGACTTTC. Its translation is CASSPFLQGSGANVLTF. This chain links TRBV5-6 with TRBJ2-6; tentatively, D is TRBD1 (6 bases). CDR1 is SGHDT, CDR2 YYEEEE, per germline. The V gene lost 4 bases and the J gene lost 1 base, with 15 bases spanning the gap. The CDR3 sequence is 17 residues long.

This clone was counted between two and nine times. CDR3 protein: CASSSETGTGVYEQYF. The CDR3 nucleotides read TGTGCCAGCAGCTCGGAAACCGGGACAGGGGTGTACGAGCAGTACTTC. The V gene is TRBV7-9, the J gene TRBJ2-7; TRBD1 matches at 10 bases. V dropped 4 bases and J dropped 4; count of bases not matched to a gene: 10. Germline V CDR1 and CDR2: SEHNR, FQNEAQ (reference sequence). The CDR3 runs to 16 residues.

The J gene is TRBJ1-2, the V gene TRBV2; D not resolved. Germline CDR1 and CDR2: SNHLY and FYNNEI. CDR3 length equals 15 residues. The V and J ends lost 2 bases and 6 bases respectively, with 16 bases between them. Here the CDR3 reads CASSEPVGSRDGYTF. In DNA, the CDR3 is TGTGCCAGCAGTGAACCCGTGGGGAGTAGGGATGGCTACACCTTC. The full variable domain, its missing parts supplied by reference TRBV2 and TRBJ1-2, is EPEVTQTPSHQVTQMGQEVILRCVPISNHLYFYWYRQILGQKVEFLVSFYNNEISEKSEIFDDQFSVERPDGSNFTLKIRSTKLEDSAMYFCASSEPVGSRDGYTFGSGTRLTVV.

The chain has TRBV2 and TRBJ2-7; D possibly corresponds to TRBD1 (5 bases). Germline V gene data show CDR1 as SNHLY and CDR2 as FYNNEI. The CDR3 has 12 amino acids. Trimming removed 7 bases from V and 3 bases from J, with 10 bases in between. This chain's CDR3 is CASTRQLYEQYF. As DNA, the CDR3 is TGTGCCAGCACTCGACAGCTCTACGAGCAGTACTTC.

The CDR3 DNA reads as TGTGCCAGCAGCCAAACAGGGCCCCCGTTCTACGAGCAGTACTTC. Translation gives CASSQTGPPFYEQYF. V and J are TRBV14 and TRBJ2-7; D perhaps matches TRBD1 (6 bases). The germline V gene has CDR1 SGHDN and CDR2 FVKESK. The CDR3 consists of 15 residues. The V end was cut by 2 bases, the J end by 3 bases, with 14 bases between.

The chain is built from TRBV21-1 and TRBJ1-2; the D call TRBD1 from the table was never checked on the DNA. TRBV21-1 is a recognized pseudogene. The length of the CDR3 is 14 residues. The CDR3 DNA sequence: TGTGCCAGCAGCCGTCCCCAGATAAACTATGGCTACACCTTC. Translating it yields CASSRPQINYGYTF.

The V gene is TRBV3-1 (or the pseudogene TRBV3-2), the J gene TRBJ2-2; D remains ambiguous. Trimming stripped 3 bases from V and 0 bases from J, with 5 bases between. Germline CDR1 is LGHDT and CDR2 is YNNKEL (reference sequence). This CDR3 is 14 amino acids long. The CDR3 DNA reads as TGTGCCAGCAGCCACGACTCGAACACCGGGGAGCTGTTTTTT. As protein: CASSHDSNTGELFF.

The chain is built from TRBV5-5 and TRBJ1-2; D is perhaps TRBD1 (5 bases). The CDR3 runs 13 residues. Germline loops: CDR1 SGHKS, CDR2 YYEKEE (reference sequence). V lost 3 bases to trimming and J lost 8 bases, with 14 bases between them. DNA of the CDR3: TGTGCCAGCAGCTCCGACGGGGGGTTGGGCTACACCTTC. Translated, it gives CASSSDGGLGYTF.

The chain combines TRBV25-1 with TRBJ2-7; TRBD2 matches 9 bases. The trim removed 4 bases at V and 5 bases at J, leaving 12 bases unmatched. Germline CDR1 and CDR2: MGHDK and SYGVNS. The CDR3 contains 16 residues. The CDR3 loop reads CASSALPGLATDEQYF. CDR3 bases: TGTGCCAGCAGTGCGTTACCGGGACTAGCAACCGACGAGCAGTACTTC.

This chain links TRBV7-2 with TRBJ2-5, with D possibly TRBD2 on 7 matching bases. CDR1 is SGHTA and CDR2 is FQGNSA in the germline V gene. The CDR3 has 15 residues. The V end lost 1 base, the J end lost 5 bases, and 14 bases lay between the germline ends. DNA for the CDR3: TGTGCCAGCAGCTTAGTGGGGGGGGCCGTCGAGACCCAGTACTTC. It encodes CASSLVGGAVETQYF.

The chain has TRBV11-3 and TRBJ2-5; 11 positions match TRBD1. In germline, CDR1 is SGHNT, CDR2 YENEEA. Trimming cost V 5 bases and J 5 bases; bases outside gene matches: 10. This CDR3 contains 16 residues. CDR3 region: CASSLAGTGGRETQYF. CDR3 in DNA: TGTGCCAGCAGCCTTGCCGGGACAGGGGGGCGGGAGACCCAGTACTTC.

The chain joins TRBV27 to TRBJ1-2; 12 nucleotides line up with TRBD1. The CDR3 consists of 17 residues. V shed 2 bases and J 1 base; nucleotides not matched to a gene: 5. Germline lookup yields CDR1 MNHEY and CDR2 SMNVEV (reference sequence). CDR3: CASSLGDRGPHNYGYTF. CDR3 DNA sequence: TGTGCCAGCAGTTTAGGGGACAGGGGGCCTCATAACTATGGCTACACCTTC.